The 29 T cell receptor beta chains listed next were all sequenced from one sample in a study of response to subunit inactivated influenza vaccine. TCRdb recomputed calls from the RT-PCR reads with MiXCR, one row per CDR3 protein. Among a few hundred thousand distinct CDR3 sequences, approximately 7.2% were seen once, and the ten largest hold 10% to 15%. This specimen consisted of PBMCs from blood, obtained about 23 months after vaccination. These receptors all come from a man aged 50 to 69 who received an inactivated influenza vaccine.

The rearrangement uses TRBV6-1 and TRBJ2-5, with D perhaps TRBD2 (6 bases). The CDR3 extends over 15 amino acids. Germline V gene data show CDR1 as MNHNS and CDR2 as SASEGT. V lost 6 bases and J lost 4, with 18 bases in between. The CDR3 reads CASSGLRRVGETQYF. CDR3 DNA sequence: TGTGCCAGCAGCGGACTTAGGAGGGTCGGAGAGACCCAGTACTTC.

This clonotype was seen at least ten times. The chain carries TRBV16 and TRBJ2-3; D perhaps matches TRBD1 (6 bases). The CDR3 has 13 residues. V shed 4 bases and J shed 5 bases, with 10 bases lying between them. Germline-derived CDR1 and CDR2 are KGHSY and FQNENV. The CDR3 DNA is TGTGCCAGCAGCCGTACAGGGCTAGATACGCAGTATTTT. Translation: CASSRTGLDTQYF.

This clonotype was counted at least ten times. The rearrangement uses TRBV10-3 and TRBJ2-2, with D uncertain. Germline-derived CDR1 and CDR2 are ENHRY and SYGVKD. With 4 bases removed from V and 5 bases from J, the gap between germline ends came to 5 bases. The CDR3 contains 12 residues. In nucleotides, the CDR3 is TGTGCCATCAGTGCACGAACCGGGGAGCTGTTTTTT. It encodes CAISARTGELFF.

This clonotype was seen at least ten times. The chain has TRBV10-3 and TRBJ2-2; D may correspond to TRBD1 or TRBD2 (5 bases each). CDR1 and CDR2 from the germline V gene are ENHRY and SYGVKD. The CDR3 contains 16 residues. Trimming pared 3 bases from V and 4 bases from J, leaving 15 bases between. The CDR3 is CAISDFSGSSTGELFF. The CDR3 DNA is TGTGCCATCAGTGATTTTTCAGGGAGCTCCACCGGGGAGCTGTTTTTT.

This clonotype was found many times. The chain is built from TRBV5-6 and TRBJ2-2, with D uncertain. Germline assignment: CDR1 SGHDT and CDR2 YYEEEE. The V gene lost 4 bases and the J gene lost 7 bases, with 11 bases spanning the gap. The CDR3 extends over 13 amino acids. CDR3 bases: TGTGCCAGCAGCCTCCGGCCTGGCGGGGAGCTGTTTTTT. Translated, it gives CASSLRPGGELFF.

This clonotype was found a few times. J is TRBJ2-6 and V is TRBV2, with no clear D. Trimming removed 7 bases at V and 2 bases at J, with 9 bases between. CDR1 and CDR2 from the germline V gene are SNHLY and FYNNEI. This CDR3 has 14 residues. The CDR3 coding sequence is TGTGCCAGCAACGTCGACACTGGGGCCAACGTCCTGACTTTC. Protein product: CASNVDTGANVLTF.

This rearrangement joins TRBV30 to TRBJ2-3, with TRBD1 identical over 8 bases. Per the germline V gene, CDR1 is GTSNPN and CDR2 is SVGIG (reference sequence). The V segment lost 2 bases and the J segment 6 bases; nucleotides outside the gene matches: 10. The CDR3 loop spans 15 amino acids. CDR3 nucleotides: TGTGCCTGGAGTTACGGGACAGGCCTGGGGGATACGCAGTATTTT. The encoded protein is CAWSYGTGLGDTQYF. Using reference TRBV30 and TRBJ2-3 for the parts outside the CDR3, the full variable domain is SQTIHQWPATLVQPVGSPLSLECTVEGTSNPNLYWYRQAAGRGLQLLFYSVGIGQISSEVPQNLSASRPQDRQFILSSKKLLLSDSGFYLCAWSYGTGLGDTQYFGPGTRLTVL.

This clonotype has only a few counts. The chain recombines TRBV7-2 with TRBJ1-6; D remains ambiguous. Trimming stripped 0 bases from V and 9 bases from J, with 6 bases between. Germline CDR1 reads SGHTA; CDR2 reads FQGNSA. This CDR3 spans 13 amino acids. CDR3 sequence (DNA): TGTGCCAGCAGCTTAGCGCTCGGTTCACCCCTCCACTTT. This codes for CASSLALGSPLHF. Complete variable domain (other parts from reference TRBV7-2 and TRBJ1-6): GAGVSQSPSNKVTEKGKDVELRCDPISGHTALYWYRQSLGQGLEFLIYFQGNSAPDKSGLPSDRFSAERTGGSVSTLTIQRTQQEDSAVYLCASSLALGSPLHFGNGTRLTVT.

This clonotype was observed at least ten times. The CDR3 loop reads CASSSRVKTGELFF. The CDR3 DNA is TGTGCCAGCAGCTCCCGCGTGAAAACCGGGGAGCTGTTTTTT. V and J are TRBV11-2 and TRBJ2-2; D remains ambiguous. Germline V lookup: CDR1 SGHAT, CDR2 FQNNGV. Trimming cost V 4 bases and J 5 bases, with 11 bases left between them. CDR3 length: 14 amino acids.

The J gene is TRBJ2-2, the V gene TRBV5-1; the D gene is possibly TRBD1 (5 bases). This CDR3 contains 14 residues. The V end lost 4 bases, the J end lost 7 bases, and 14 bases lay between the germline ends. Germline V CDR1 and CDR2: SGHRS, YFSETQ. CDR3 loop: CASSQGALGGELFF. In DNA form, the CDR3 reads TGCGCCAGCAGCCAAGGGGCGCTCGGCGGGGAGCTGTTTTTT.

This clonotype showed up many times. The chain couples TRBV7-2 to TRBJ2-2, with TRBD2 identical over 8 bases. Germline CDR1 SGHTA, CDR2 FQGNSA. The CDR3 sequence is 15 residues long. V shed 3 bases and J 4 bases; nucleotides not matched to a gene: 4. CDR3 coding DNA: TGTGCCAGCAGCTTTACTAGCGGAGGCACCGGGGAGCTGTTTTTT. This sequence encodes CASSFTSGGTGELFF.

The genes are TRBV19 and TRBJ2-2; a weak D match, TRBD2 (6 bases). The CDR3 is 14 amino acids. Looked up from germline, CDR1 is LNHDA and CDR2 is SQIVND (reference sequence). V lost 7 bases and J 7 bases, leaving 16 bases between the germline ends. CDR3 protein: CASTTVWEVGELFF. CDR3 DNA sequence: TGTGCCAGTACCACGGTTTGGGAGGTCGGGGAGCTGTTTTTT.

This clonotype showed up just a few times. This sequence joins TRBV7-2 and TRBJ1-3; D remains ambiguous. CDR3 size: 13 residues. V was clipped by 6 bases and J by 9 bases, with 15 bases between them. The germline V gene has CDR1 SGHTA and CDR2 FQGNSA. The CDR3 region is CASRQLAEVTIYF. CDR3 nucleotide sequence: TGTGCCAGCAGGCAACTGGCGGAGGTCACCATATATTTT.

As DNA, the CDR3 is TGTGCCAGCTCACCCCAGGGACAGGCCCCGAGGAATGAGCAGTTCTTC. This encodes CASSPQGQAPRNEQFF. The genes are TRBV18 and TRBJ2-1, with 8 bases identical to TRBD1. This CDR3 spans 16 amino acids. Germline lookup yields CDR1 KGHSH and CDR2 LQKENI. V was clipped by 3 bases and J by 7 bases; unmatched bases: 11.

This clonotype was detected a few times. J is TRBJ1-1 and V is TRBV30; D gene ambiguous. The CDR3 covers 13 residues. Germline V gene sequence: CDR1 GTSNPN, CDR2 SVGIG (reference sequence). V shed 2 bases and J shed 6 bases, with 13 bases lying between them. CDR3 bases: TGTGCCTGGAGTATTACCCCCGGCTCTGAAGCTTTCTTT. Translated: CAWSITPGSEAFF.

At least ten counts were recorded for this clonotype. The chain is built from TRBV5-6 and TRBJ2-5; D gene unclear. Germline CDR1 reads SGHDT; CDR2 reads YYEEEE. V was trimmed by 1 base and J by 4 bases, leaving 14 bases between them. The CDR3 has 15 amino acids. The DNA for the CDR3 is TGTGCCAGCAGCTTGCGAGACGGTAGGGCAGAGACCCAGTACTTC. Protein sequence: CASSLRDGRAETQYF.

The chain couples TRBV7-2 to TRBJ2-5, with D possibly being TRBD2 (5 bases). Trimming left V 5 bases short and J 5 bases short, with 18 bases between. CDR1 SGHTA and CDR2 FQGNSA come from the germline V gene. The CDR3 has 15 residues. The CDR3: CASSKRRATGETQYF. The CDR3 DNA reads TGTGCCAGCAGCAAGCGCCGGGCCACGGGGGAGACCCAGTACTTC.

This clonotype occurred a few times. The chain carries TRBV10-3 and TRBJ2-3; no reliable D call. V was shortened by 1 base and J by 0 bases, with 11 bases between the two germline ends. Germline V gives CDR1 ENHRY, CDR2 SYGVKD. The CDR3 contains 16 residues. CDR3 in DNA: TGTGCCATCAGTGAGTTTGGATCTGCTAGCACAGATACGCAGTATTTT. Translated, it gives CAISEFGSASTDTQYF.

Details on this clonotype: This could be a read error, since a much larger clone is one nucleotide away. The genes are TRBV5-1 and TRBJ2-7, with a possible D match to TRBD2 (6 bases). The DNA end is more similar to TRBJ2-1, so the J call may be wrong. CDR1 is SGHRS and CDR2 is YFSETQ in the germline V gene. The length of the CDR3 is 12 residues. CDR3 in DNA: TGCGCCAGCAGCCCCCCGGACTACGAGCAGTTCTTC. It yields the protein CASSPPDYEQFF.

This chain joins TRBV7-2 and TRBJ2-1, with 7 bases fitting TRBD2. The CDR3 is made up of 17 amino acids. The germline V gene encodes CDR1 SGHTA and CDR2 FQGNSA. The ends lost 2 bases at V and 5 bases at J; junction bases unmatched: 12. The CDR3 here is CASSLKRFREEDNEQFF. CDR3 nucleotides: TGTGCCAGCAGCTTAAAAAGGTTCCGGGAGGAGGACAATGAGCAGTTCTTC. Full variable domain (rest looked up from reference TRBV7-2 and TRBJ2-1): GAGVSQSPSNKVTEKGKDVELRCDPISGHTALYWYRQSLGQGLEFLIYFQGNSAPDKSGLPSDRFSAERTGGSVSTLTIQRTQQEDSAVYLCASSLKRFREEDNEQFFGPGTRLTVL.

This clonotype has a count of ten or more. The CDR3 loop is CASSLSVTGGTGELFF. Here the CDR3 DNA reads TGCGCCAGCAGCTTGAGCGTTACAGGAGGCACCGGGGAGCTGTTTTTT. This rearrangement joins TRBV5-1 to TRBJ2-2, with D perhaps being TRBD1 or TRBD2 (5 bases each). Looked up from germline, CDR1 is SGHRS and CDR2 is YFSETQ. CDR3 size: 16 residues. V lost 1 base and J 4 bases, leaving 14 bases between the germline ends.

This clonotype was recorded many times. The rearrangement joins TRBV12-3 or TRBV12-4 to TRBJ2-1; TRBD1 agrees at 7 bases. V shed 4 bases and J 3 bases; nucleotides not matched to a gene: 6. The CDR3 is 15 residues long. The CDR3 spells CASSSKGANYNEQFF. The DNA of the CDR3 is TGTGCCAGCAGTTCGAAGGGGGCGAACTACAATGAGCAGTTCTTC.

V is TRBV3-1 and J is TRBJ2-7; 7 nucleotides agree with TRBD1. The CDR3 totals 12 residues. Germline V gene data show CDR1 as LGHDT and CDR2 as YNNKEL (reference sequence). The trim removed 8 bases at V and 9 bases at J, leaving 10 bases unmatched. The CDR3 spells CASSQGEGVQYF. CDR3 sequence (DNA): TGTGCCAGCTCTCAGGGGGAAGGGGTGCAGTACTTC.

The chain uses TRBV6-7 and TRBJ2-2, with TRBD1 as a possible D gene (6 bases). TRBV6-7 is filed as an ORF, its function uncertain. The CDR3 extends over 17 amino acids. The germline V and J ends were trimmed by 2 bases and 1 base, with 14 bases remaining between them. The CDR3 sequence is CASSYPETDRNTGELFF. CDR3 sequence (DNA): TGTGCCAGCAGTTACCCCGAGACGGACAGGAACACCGGGGAGCTGTTTTTT.

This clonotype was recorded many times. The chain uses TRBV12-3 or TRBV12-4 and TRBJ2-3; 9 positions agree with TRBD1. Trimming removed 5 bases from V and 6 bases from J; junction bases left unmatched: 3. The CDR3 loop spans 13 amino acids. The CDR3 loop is CASSTGGRDTQYF. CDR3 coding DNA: TGTGCCAGCAGTACAGGGGGCCGCGATACGCAGTATTTT.

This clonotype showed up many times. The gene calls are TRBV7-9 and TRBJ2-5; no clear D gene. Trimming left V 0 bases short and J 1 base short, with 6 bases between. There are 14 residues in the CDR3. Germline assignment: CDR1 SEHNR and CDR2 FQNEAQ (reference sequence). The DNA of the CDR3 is TGTGCCAGCAGCTTAGCTGGAACCCAAGAGACCCAGTACTTC. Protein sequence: CASSLAGTQETQYF.

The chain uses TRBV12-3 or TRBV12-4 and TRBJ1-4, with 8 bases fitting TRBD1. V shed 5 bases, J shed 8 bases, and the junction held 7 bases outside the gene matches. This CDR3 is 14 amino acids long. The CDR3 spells CASSPGGLKEKLFF. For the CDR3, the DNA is TGTGCCAGCAGTCCAGGGGGCTTAAAGGAAAAACTGTTTTTT.

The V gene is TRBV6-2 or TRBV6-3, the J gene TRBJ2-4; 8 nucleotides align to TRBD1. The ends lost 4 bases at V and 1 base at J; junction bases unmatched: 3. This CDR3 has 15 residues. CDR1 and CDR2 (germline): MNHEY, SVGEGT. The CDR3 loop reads CASSFRQGAKNIQYF. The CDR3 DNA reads TGTGCCAGCAGTTTCCGACAGGGGGCCAAAAACATTCAGTACTTC.

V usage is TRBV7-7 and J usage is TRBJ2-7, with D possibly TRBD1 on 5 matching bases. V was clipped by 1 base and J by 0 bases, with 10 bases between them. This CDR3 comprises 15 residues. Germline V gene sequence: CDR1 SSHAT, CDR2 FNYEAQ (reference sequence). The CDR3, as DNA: TGTGCCAGCAGCTTAGGGCAGGGCAACTCCTACGAGCAGTACTTC. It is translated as CASSLGQGNSYEQYF.